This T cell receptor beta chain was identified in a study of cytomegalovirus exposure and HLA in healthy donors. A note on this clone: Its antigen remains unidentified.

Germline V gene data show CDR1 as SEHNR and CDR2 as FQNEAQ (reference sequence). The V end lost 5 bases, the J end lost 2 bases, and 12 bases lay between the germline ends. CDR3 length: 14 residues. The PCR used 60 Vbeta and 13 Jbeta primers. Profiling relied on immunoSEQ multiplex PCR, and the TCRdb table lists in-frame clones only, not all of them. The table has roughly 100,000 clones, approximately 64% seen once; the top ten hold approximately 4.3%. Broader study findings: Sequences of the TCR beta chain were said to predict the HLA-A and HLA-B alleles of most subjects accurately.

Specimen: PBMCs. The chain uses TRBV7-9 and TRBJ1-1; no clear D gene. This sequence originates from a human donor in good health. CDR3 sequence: CASSATVVNTEAFF. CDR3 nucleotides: TGTGCCAGCAGCGCTACAGTAGTTAACACTGAAGCTTTCTTT.